These T cell receptor beta chains were read from a single sample in a study of blood T cells in healthy people across ages. Via MiXCR, TCRdb re-called the 5' RACE reads, giving one row per CDR3 protein. Of approximately 1.5 million distinct CDR3 sequences in the sample, roughly 32% were seen once. The sample taken for sequencing was blood. The source of these receptors is a woman aged 25 to 45 in good health. CDR3s include the opening cysteine and the closing phenylalanine or tryptophan. D genes are given only for firm matches. Size is omitted from some rows. Given values are once, few, many or a class for expanded clones.

d_call	j_call	v_call	clone_size	cdr3_nt	cdr3_aa
-	TRBJ1-2	TRBV5-5	few	TGTGCCAGCAGCTTTCGGGTCCTGGATGGCTACACCTTC	CASSFRVLDGYTF
TRBD2	TRBJ2-3	TRBV7-9	few	TGTGCCAGCAGCGGAAGACTAGCGGGGAGTAGCACAGATACGCAGTATTTT	CASSGRLAGSSTDTQYF
-	TRBJ2-1	TRBV2	once	TGTGCCAGCAGTGTTGACCAGGTCGATGAGCAGTTCTTC	CASSVDQVDEQFF
TRBD2	TRBJ2-2	TRBV5-1	-	TGCGCCAGCAGCAGGGACTACAACACCGGGGAGCTGTTTTTT	CASSRDYNTGELFF
TRBD1	TRBJ2-1	TRBV27	few	TGTGCCAGCAGGAAGGACAGGGGAGGCTCCTACAATGAGCAGTTCTTC	CASRKDRGGSYNEQFF
TRBD2	TRBJ2-7	TRBV7-9	many	TGTGCCAGCAGCTTTCCGACTAGCGGGAGTTACGAGCAGTACTTC	CASSFPTSGSYEQYF
-	TRBJ2-1	TRBV7-6	few	TGTGCCAGCAGCCCAACTACATCACCGAACAATGAGCAGTTCTTC	CASSPTTSPNNEQFF
TRBD1	TRBJ1-2	TRBV7-2	few	TGTGCCAGCAGCTTAGAGGACAGGGGGCTAGATGGCTACACCTTC	CASSLEDRGLDGYTF
-	TRBJ1-5	TRBV19	-	TGTGCCAGTAGTGTGGCTTCTACGGTCGGCAATCAGCCCCAGCATTTT	CASSVASTVGNQPQHF
-	TRBJ2-5	TRBV2	few	TGTGCCAGCAGTGAAGTGGGAGAAGAGACCCAGTACTTC	CASSEVGEETQYF
-	TRBJ2-6	TRBV29-1	many	TGCAGCGTTTTCGGGTCTGGGGCCAACGTCCTGACTTTC	CSVFGSGANVLTF
-	TRBJ2-3	TRBV6-1	many	TGTGCCAGCAGCGACGTCTTGATCGACACAGATACGCAGTATTTT	CASSDVLIDTDTQYF
-	TRBJ2-7	TRBV12-3/TRBV12-4	many	TGTGCCAGCAGTTCCCGATCCGGGGTGTACGAGCAGTACTTC	CASSSRSGVYEQYF
-	TRBJ1-5	TRBV20-1	few	TGCAGTGCTATTATTGGACAGAGGGGTGGTCAGCCCCAGCATTTT	CSAIIGQRGGQPQHF
-	TRBJ2-7	TRBV20-1	-	TGCAGTGCTCCCTCAGGCGGCTACGAGCAGTACTTC	CSAPSGGYEQYF
TRBD2	TRBJ2-7	TRBV20-1	-	TGCAGTGCTAGAGGGGCGGGAGGGCCTATCGAGCAGTACTTC	CSARGAGGPIEQYF
-	TRBJ1-6	TRBV7-2	-	TGTGCCAGCAGCGGAAAACGGGGGTTTAATTCACCCCTCCACTTT	CASSGKRGFNSPLHF
TRBD2	TRBJ2-1	TRBV12-3/TRBV12-4	many	TGTGCCAGCAGCCCCCGCGGGAGGGCTTACAATGAGCAGTTCTTC	CASSPRGRAYNEQFF
TRBD1	TRBJ1-6	TRBV14	few	TGTGCCAGCAGCCGAGACAGGGTCGGGTCACCCCTCCACTTT	CASSRDRVGSPLHF
-	TRBJ1-2	TRBV11-2	-	TGTGCCAGCAGCTCGGTCGCGACAGGCCCTAACTATGGCTACACCTTC	CASSSVATGPNYGYTF
TRBD1	TRBJ2-7	TRBV6-1	few	TGTGCCAGCAGTGCAAATCCGGGACAGTATGGCGAGCAGTACTTC	CASSANPGQYGEQYF
-	TRBJ2-7	TRBV20-1	-	TGCAGTGCTAGAGGAGGCGTTGGGGGGGAGCAGTACTTC	CSARGGVGGEQYF
TRBD2	TRBJ2-1	TRBV15	few	TGTGCCACCAGCAAAACCCCAAGAGGACTAGCGGGATTTGATGAGCAGTTCTTC	CATSKTPRGLAGFDEQFF
-	TRBJ1-5	TRBV20-1	-	TGCAGTGCTAGAGATCCATGGCCCCGCAATCAGCCCCAGCATTTT	CSARDPWPRNQPQHF
-	TRBJ1-1	TRBV3-1	-	TGTGCCAGCAGCCCCAGCGGGGGTGAAGCTTTCTTT	CASSPSGGEAFF
-	TRBJ2-5	TRBV6-1	-	TGTGCCAGCAGCCAAAGGAGTGGCGGGATCCAAGAGACCCAGTACTTC	CASSQRSGGIQETQYF
TRBD2	TRBJ2-3	TRBV6-2/TRBV6-3	-	TGTGCCAGCTTGGGACTAGCGGGAGGCCAAGGGGCAGATACGCAGTATTTT	CASLGLAGGQGADTQYF
TRBD1	TRBJ1-2	TRBV9	few	TGTGCCAGCAGCGTAGCGGACAGGGTTTTTGATGGCTACACCTTC	CASSVADRVFDGYTF
-	TRBJ2-3	TRBV7-3	many	TGTGCCAGCAGCTTAAGGGGGCGTACCACAGATACGCAGTATTTT	CASSLRGRTTDTQYF
TRBD2	TRBJ2-1	TRBV20-1	few	TGCAGTGCTCTACCCGGGACTAGCGGCCTCGACCTTTACAGTGAGCAGTTCTTC	CSALPGTSGLDLYSEQFF
TRBD1	TRBJ1-1	TRBV10-3	-	TGTGCCATCAGGGAGTCTGACAGGGGGAATGAAGCTTTCTTT	CAIRESDRGNEAFF
-	TRBJ2-1	TRBV20-1	few	TGCAGTGCTAGAGGGAGCCGCTACAATGAGCAGTTCTTC	CSARGSRYNEQFF
-	TRBJ1-2	TRBV5-6	few	TGTGCCAGCAGCTTGGGTTCGGCCAGGGGCTACACCTTC	CASSLGSARGYTF
-	TRBJ2-5	TRBV15	many	TGTGCCACCAGCAGAGATAAAGAGACCCAGTACTTC	CATSRDKETQYF
TRBD1	TRBJ2-3	TRBV2	once	TGTGCCAGAACACCGGGACAGGGCCATTCTCCAACGCAGTATTTT	CARTPGQGHSPTQYF
-	TRBJ2-7	TRBV20-1	-	TGCAGTGTTCCGGACCCCGGGAGCGGAGAGCAGTACTTC	CSVPDPGSGEQYF
TRBD2	TRBJ2-3	TRBV4-1	few	TGCGCCAGCAGCCCCGTGACTAGCGGGGGGGTCATTAGTACGCAGTATTTT	CASSPVTSGGVISTQYF
-	TRBJ2-7	TRBV4-1	-	TGCGCCAGCAGCCAAGAGGGGGCTAGCGGAGACTACGAGCAGTACTTC	CASSQEGASGDYEQYF
TRBD2	TRBJ2-7	TRBV4-1	-	TGCGCCAGCAGCCAAGAAGGACTAGCGGGATACAATGAGCAGTACTTC	CASSQEGLAGYNEQYF
-	TRBJ2-7	TRBV11-2	few	TGTGCCAGCAGCTTAGATATGCGGGACGAGCAGTACTTC	CASSLDMRDEQYF
-	TRBJ1-2	TRBV20-1	-	TGCAGTGCTGAAAATGGCTACACCTTC	CSAENGYTF
-	TRBJ1-2	TRBV28	few	TGTGCCAGCAGCTCCAACGGGATTCCTAACTATGGCTACACCTTC	CASSSNGIPNYGYTF
-	TRBJ2-1	TRBV20-1	few	TGCAGTGTCGGGCTCGATCTGGTCGGGACAAACTACAATGAGCAGTTCTTC	CSVGLDLVGTNYNEQFF
TRBD2	TRBJ2-7	TRBV28	many	TGTGCCAGCAGTTTTGGGACTAGCGGTACCTACGAGCAGTACTTC	CASSFGTSGTYEQYF
TRBD1	TRBJ1-1	TRBV5-1	-	TGCGCCAGCAGCGCCAGGGGGTTAATCAACAGTGAAGCTTTCTTT	CASSARGLINSEAFF
-	TRBJ1-6	TRBV20-1	few	TGCAGTGCTAGAGAACCAGGGCCCCTCCGATCACCCCTCCACTTT	CSAREPGPLRSPLHF
-	TRBJ2-5	TRBV20-1	-	TGCAGTGGGGACCGAGAGGTGAGCCAAGAGACCCAGTACTTC	CSGDREVSQETQYF